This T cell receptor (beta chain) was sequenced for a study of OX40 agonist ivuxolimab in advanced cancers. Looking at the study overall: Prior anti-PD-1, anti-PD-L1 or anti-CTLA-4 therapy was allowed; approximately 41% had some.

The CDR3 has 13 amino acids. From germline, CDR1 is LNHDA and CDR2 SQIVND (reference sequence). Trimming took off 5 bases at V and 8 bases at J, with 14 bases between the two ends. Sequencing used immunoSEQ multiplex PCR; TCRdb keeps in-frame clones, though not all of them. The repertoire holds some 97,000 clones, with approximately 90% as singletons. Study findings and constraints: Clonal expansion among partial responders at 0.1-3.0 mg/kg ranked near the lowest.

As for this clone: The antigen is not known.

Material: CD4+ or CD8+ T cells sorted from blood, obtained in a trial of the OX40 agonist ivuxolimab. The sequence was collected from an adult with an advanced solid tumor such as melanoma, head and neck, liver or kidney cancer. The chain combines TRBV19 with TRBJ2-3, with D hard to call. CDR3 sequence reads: CASSAGSVGTQYF. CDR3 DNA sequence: TGTGCCAGTAGTGCAGGATCGGTGGGTACGCAGTATTTT.